The 17 T cell receptor beta chains below all came from one sample that was sequenced in a study of cytomegalovirus exposure and HLA in healthy donors. Using immunoSEQ multiplex PCR, the repertoire was profiled, and TCRdb retains in-frame clones only, with some absent. Altogether about 86,000 clones are present, around 94% being singletons, with the ten largest covering 0.65% to 0.8%. The sequenced material came from PBMCs. These TCRs come from a man between 18 and 35 years old in good health and CMV-seronegative.

The chain employs TRBV10-2 and TRBJ2-1; 7 bases are a match to TRBD1. The CDR3 runs to 14 residues. Germline loops: CDR1 WSHSY, CDR2 SAAADI. The trim removed 7 bases at V and 1 base at J, leaving 4 bases unmatched. CDR3 loop: CASKNRGSYNEQFF. CDR3 DNA sequence: TGCGCCAGCAAGAACAGGGGTTCCTACAATGAGCAGTTCTTC.

The chain couples TRBV27 to TRBJ1-1; TRBD1 is a possible D gene (5 bases). V gave up 6 bases and J gave up 6 bases, with 17 bases separating them. The germline CDR1 and CDR2 sequences are MNHEY and SMNVEV (reference sequence). The CDR3 spans 14 residues. Here the CDR3 DNA reads TGTGCCAGCAGCAGGGTCCCCACTTCGCCTGAAGCTTTCTTT. Translated: CASSRVPTSPEAFF.

This clone was observed once. The chain combines TRBV5-1 with TRBJ2-5, with TRBD2 matching over 13 bases. From germline, CDR1 is SGHRS and CDR2 YFSETQ. The J segment lost 2 bases and the V segment lost 5 bases, leaving 3 bases of the junction unmatched. The CDR3 covers 15 residues. CDR3 protein: CASRTLAGGQETQYF. The CDR3 coding sequence is TGCGCCAGCAGAACACTAGCGGGAGGGCAAGAGACCCAGTACTTC.

The J gene is TRBJ1-5, the V gene TRBV7-2; TRBD1 is a possible D gene (5 bases). Trimming left V 1 base short and J 7 bases short, with 14 bases between. CDR1 is SGHTA and CDR2 is FQGNSA in the germline V gene. CDR3 length equals 15 residues. The CDR3 here is CASSLEGQGGQPQHF. In DNA form, the CDR3 reads TGTGCCAGCAGCTTAGAAGGGCAGGGAGGGCAGCCCCAGCATTTT.

The V and J genes are TRBV5-4 and TRBJ1-6; TRBD1 matches 8 bases. The CDR3 is 14 residues long. The V segment lost 2 bases and the J segment 7 bases; nucleotides outside the gene matches: 2. Germline V lookup: CDR1 SGHNT, CDR2 YYREEE (reference sequence). The CDR3 bases are TGTGCCAGCAGCTTAACAGGGGGGAATTCACCCCTCCACTTT. Translating it yields CASSLTGGNSPLHF.

The chain links TRBV7-8 to TRBJ2-4; maybe TRBD1 (6 bases). This CDR3 comprises 15 residues. CDR1 and CDR2 (germline): SGHVS, FQNEAQ. The V gene lost 4 bases and the J gene lost 8 bases, with 18 bases spanning the gap. This CDR3 is CASSSELQGRHIQYF. The CDR3 nucleotides are TGTGCCAGCAGCTCGGAACTACAGGGTCGGCACATTCAGTACTTC.

This chain joins TRBV27 and TRBJ2-1; TRBD2 is a possible D gene (6 bases). The CDR3 is made up of 19 amino acids. CDR1 is MNHEY, CDR2 SMNVEV, per germline (reference sequence). Trimming left V 5 bases short and J 7 bases short, with 30 bases between. This CDR3 reads CASSRPPGAAGHGMNEQFF. The CDR3 bases are TGTGCCAGCAGTCGCCCCCCGGGAGCTGCCGGACACGGGATGAATGAGCAGTTCTTC.

This CDR3 reads CASSPGDSPEAFF. For the CDR3, the DNA is TGTGCCAGCTCACCCGGGGACTCCCCTGAAGCTTTCTTT. The chain has TRBV18 and TRBJ1-1, with D maybe TRBD1 (5 bases). Germline V gives CDR1 KGHSH, CDR2 LQKENI. V lost 3 bases and J lost 6, with 11 bases in between. The CDR3 has 13 amino acids.

The V call is TRBV18, the J call TRBJ1-1; 9 bases align to TRBD1. The V and J ends lost 3 bases and 6 bases, in that order; junction bases with no gene match: 5. Germline V gene data show CDR1 as KGHSH and CDR2 as LQKENI. The CDR3 is 14 amino acids. The CDR3: CASSPQQGAAEAFF. The CDR3 coding sequence is TGTGCCAGCTCACCCCAACAGGGGGCCGCTGAAGCTTTCTTT.

The V call is TRBV19, the J call TRBJ2-1; 7 positions match TRBD1. The V and J ends lost 5 bases and 3 bases, in that order; junction bases with no gene match: 4. Germline V gives CDR1 LNHDA, CDR2 SQIVND (reference sequence). This CDR3 spans 14 amino acids. CDR3 amino acids: CASSLGQNYNEQFF. The DNA of the CDR3 is TGTGCCAGTAGTTTGGGACAGAACTACAATGAGCAGTTCTTC.

The V and J genes are TRBV27 and TRBJ2-6, with D possibly TRBD1 on 5 matching bases. CDR3 length: 16 residues. The germline V gene has CDR1 MNHEY and CDR2 SMNVEV (reference sequence). V was cut by 7 bases and J by 0 bases, with 13 bases left in between. CDR3 nucleotides: TGTGCCAGCACAGGGCCGCCACTCTCTGGGGCCAACGTCCTGACTTTC. This gives the protein CASTGPPLSGANVLTF. The full variable domain, with the rest looked up from reference TRBV27 and TRBJ2-6, is EAQVTQNPRYLITVTGKKLTVTCSQNMNHEYMSWYRQDPGLGLRQIYYSMNVEVTDKGDVPEGYKVSRKEKRNFPLILESPSPNQTSLYFCASTGPPLSGANVLTFGAGSRLTVL.

The genes are TRBV5-1 and TRBJ2-7, with TRBD1 identical over 9 bases. J was trimmed by 2 bases and V by 3 bases; bases with no gene match: 6. The CDR3 totals 15 residues. Germline CDR1 is SGHRS and CDR2 is YFSETQ. The CDR3 region is CASSSPGQGPYEQYF. The CDR3 DNA sequence: TGCGCCAGCAGCTCTCCGGGACAGGGCCCCTACGAGCAGTACTTC.

The CDR3: CASSLEAGGFRTEAFF. In nucleotides, the CDR3 is TGTGCCAGCAGCTTGGAGGCAGGGGGCTTTCGCACTGAAGCTTTCTTT. The chain combines TRBV5-6 with TRBJ1-1; 8 positions match TRBD1. Germline trimming cut 0 bases from V and 4 bases from J; bases unmatched to any gene: 8. The CDR3 consists of 16 residues. From germline, CDR1 is SGHDT and CDR2 YYEEEE.

The chain combines TRBV7-8 with TRBJ2-3, with TRBD2 matching 13 bases. Per germline, CDR1 SGHVS and CDR2 FQNEAQ. CDR3 length: 18 amino acids. The V and J ends lost 2 bases and 6 bases, in that order; junction bases with no gene match: 11. DNA of the CDR3: TGTGCCAGCAGCTTACTGACTGGGACTAGCGGGGATTTGGATACGCAGTATTTT. It translates to CASSLLTGTSGDLDTQYF.

The chain carries TRBV7-9 and TRBJ2-1; possible D gene TRBD1, 6 bases. Germline V CDR1 and CDR2: SEHNR, FQNEAQ (reference sequence). The ends were cut back, 1 base at V and 7 bases at J, with 11 bases in the middle. CDR3 length: 14 residues. The DNA of the CDR3 is TGTGCCAGCAGCTTAGAACAGGGTCTAAATGAGCAGTTCTTC. It yields the protein CASSLEQGLNEQFF. Based on the CDR3 plus reference TRBV7-9 and TRBJ2-1, the full variable domain is DTGVSQNPRHKITKRGQNVTFRCDPISEHNRLYWYRQTLGQGPEFLTYFQNEAQLEKSRLLSDRFSAERPKGSFSTLEIQRTEQGDSAMYLCASSLEQGLNEQFFGPGTRLTVL.

This clone was picked up one time. J is TRBJ1-2 and V is TRBV30; 7 bases match TRBD1. V was clipped by 3 bases and J by 4 bases; unmatched bases: 8. Germline CDR1 GTSNPN, CDR2 SVGIG (reference sequence). The CDR3 spans 14 residues. The CDR3 sequence is CAWSRRDRSYGYTF. The CDR3, as DNA: TGTGCCTGGAGCCGCCGGGACAGAAGCTATGGCTACACCTTC. The variable domain in full, completed from reference TRBV30 and TRBJ1-2, reads SQTIHQWPATLVQPVGSPLSLECTVEGTSNPNLYWYRQAAGRGLQLLFYSVGIGQISSEVPQNLSASRPQDRQFILSSKKLLLSDSGFYLCAWSRRDRSYGYTFGSGTRLTVV.

The V gene is TRBV13, the J gene TRBJ2-2; maybe TRBD2 (6 bases). CDR1 and CDR2 (germline): PRHDT, FYEKMQ (reference sequence). CDR3 length: 14 residues. Between the trimmed V and J ends, which lost 5 bases and 7 bases, there was a span of 14 bases. The CDR3 region has the DNA TGTGCCAGCAGCCCCTCGACGGGGGTCGGGGAGCTGTTTTTT. Protein: CASSPSTGVGELFF.